The clone carrying this T cell receptor (beta chain) was observed at least ten times. Germline CDR1 GTSNPN, CDR2 SVGIG (reference sequence). This CDR3 comprises 16 residues. V gave up 2 bases and J gave up 4 bases; unmatched junction bases: 12. Unique molecular identifiers were present on the cDNA, and a universal primer site came from template switching. TCRdb reprocessed the 5' RACE reads with MiXCR, giving one entry per CDR3 protein. Altogether just over 500,000 distinct CDR3 sequences are present, 22% being singletons, with the ten largest covering roughly 0.9%. This sample stems from a study of identical twins. The sample was also linked to a second study, of T cells expressing NK-cell markers. That source adds: Five to seven of the donors carried dominant NKG2C+ clonotypes that took up about 1.0-7.0% of their CD8+ T cells. For a handful of donors, these clonotypes were likewise the leading ones in the CD3+CD56-NKG2C+ fraction. Clones of NKG2C+ T cells that had expanded were of unclear HCMV specificity.

This receptor was taken from a woman aged 18 to 35 in good health. The source material was CD4+ T cells sorted from blood. The gene calls are TRBV30 and TRBJ1-2; 8 nucleotides align to TRBD1. The DNA for the CDR3 is TGTGCCTGGAGTCTCGGTGGGACAGGAGATATCTATGGCTACACCTTC. It yields the protein CAWSLGGTGDIYGYTF.